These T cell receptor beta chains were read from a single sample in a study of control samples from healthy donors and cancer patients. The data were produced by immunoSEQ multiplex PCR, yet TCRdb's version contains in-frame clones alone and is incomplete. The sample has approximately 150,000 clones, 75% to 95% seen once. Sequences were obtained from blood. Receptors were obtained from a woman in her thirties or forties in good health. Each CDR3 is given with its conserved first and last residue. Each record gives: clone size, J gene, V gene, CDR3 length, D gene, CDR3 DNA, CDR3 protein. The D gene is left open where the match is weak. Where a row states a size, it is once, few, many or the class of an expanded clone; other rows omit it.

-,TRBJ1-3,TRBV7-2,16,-,TGTGCCAGCAGCCCTGGGACACTGACCTCTGGAAACACCATATATTTT,CASSPGTLTSGNTIYF
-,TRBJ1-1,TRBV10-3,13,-,TGTGCCATCAGTGGTGCGGGGAAACCTGAAGCTTTCTTT,CAISGAGKPEAFF
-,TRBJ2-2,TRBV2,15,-,TGTGCCAGCAGTGAACTGCGGGCTGACACCGGGGAGCTGTTTTTT,CASSELRADTGELFF
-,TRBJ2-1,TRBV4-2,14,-,TGTGCCAGCAGCCCCCGAGGCCCCCAGGGTGAGCAGTTCTTC,CASSPRGPQGEQFF
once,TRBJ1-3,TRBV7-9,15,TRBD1,TGTGCCAGCAGCTTAGGGACAGGCTCGGGAAACACCATATATTTT,CASSLGTGSGNTIYF
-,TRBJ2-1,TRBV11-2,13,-,TGTGCCAGAAGGAGGCCACACTACAATGAGCAGTTCTTC,CARRRPHYNEQFF
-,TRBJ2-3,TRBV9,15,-,TGTGCCAGCAGCCCTCCCCAGGGGCCCACAGATACGCAGTATTTT,CASSPPQGPTDTQYF
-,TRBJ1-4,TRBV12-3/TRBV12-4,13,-,TGTGCCAGCAGTGGGGACAATAATGAAAAACTGTTTTTT,CASSGDNNEKLFF
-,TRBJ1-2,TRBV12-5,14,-,TGTGCTAGTGGTCTCGGCCGGGGCGGGTCTGGCTACACCTTC,CASGLGRGGSGYTF
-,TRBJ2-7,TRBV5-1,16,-,TGCGCCAGCAGTCTGCCGGGATTCGGCGATTCCTACGAGCAGTACTTC,CASSLPGFGDSYEQYF
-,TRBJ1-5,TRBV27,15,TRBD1,TGTGCCAGCAGCGACAGGGGAAATGCCAATCAGCCCCAGCATTTT,CASSDRGNANQPQHF
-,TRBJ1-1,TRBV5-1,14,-,TGCGCCAGCAGCTTGTTTCAGGGGAACACTGAAGCTTTCTTT,CASSLFQGNTEAFF
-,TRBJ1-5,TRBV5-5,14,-,TGTGCCAGCAGCTTGACAGGGCAGGGTCAGCCCCAGCATTTT,CASSLTGQGQPQHF
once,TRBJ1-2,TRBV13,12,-,TGTGCCAGCAGCTCCGCAATTGATGGCTACACCTTC,CASSSAIDGYTF
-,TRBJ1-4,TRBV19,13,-,TGTGCCAGTACTACGGGGGGTAATGAAAAACTGTTTTTT,CASTTGGNEKLFF
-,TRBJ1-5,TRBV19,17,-,TGTGCCAGTAGTATAGTCCCGGGGTCCGTCAGCAATCAGCCCCAGCATTTT,CASSIVPGSVSNQPQHF
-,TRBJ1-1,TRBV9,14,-,TGTGCCAGCAGCGAAGGCGGGAACAGGGATGAAGCTTTCTTT,CASSEGGNRDEAFF
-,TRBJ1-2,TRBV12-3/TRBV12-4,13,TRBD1,TGTGCCAGCAGCCCTGGGACAGACTATGGCTACACCTTC,CASSPGTDYGYTF
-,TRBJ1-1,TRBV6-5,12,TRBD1,TGTGCCAGCGAGGCAGGGGGGACTGAAGCTTTCTTT,CASEAGGTEAFF
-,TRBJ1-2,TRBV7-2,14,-,TGTGCCAGCAGCACTTCCCGGGACCTCCAACCTTACACCTTC,CASSTSRDLQPYTF
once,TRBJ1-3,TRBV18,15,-,TGTGCCAGCTCACCTGTTTCTCCCTCTGGAAACACCATATATTTT,CASSPVSPSGNTIYF
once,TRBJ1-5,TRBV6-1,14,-,TGTGCCAGCAGTGAACTGGGGGGATCTCAGCCCCAGCATTTT,CASSELGGSQPQHF
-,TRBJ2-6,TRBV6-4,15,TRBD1,TGTGCCAGCAGTGACCAGGGGGCTGGGGCCAACGTCCTGACTTTC,CASSDQGAGANVLTF
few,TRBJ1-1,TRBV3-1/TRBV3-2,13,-,TGTGCCAGCAGCCGTCTCATGAACACTGAAGCTTTCTTT,CASSRLMNTEAFF
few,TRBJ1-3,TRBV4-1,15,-,TGCGCCAGCAGCCCTACCGGGCAGGGGAGTCACACCATATATTTT,CASSPTGQGSHTIYF
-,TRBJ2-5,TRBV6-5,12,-,TGTGCCAGCACCGGACCTCAAGAGACCCAGTACTTC,CASTGPQETQYF
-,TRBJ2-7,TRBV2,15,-,TGTGCCAGCAGTGATTGGGACACTAGCTCCTACGAGCAGTACTTC,CASSDWDTSSYEQYF
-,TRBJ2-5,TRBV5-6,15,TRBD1,TGTGCCAGCAGCCCTAGGACAGGGCCTCAAGAGACCCAGTACTTC,CASSPRTGPQETQYF
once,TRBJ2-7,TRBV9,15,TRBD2,TGTGCCAGCAGCCCCGGGCGGGGGGGTACATACGAGCAGTACTTC,CASSPGRGGTYEQYF
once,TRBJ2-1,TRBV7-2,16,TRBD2,TGTGCCAGCACCCTAGCGGGCTACTCCGGATACAATGAGCAGTTCTTC,CASTLAGYSGYNEQFF
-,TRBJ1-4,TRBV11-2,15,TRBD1,TGTGCCAGCAGCTTTTCGGGACAGTCTAATGAAAAACTGTTTTTT,CASSFSGQSNEKLFF
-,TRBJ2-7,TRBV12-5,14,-,TGTGCTAGTGGTTTGACAGGGTTTCATTACGAGCAGTACTTC,CASGLTGFHYEQYF
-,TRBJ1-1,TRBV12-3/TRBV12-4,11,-,TGTGCCAGCAGTAAAGGGGCTGAAGCTTTCTTT,CASSKGAEAFF
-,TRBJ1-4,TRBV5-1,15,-,TGCGCCAGCAGACCTGCAGGAGAAACTAATGAAAAACTGTTTTTT,CASRPAGETNEKLFF
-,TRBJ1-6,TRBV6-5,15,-,TGTGCCAGCAGTTACCAAACAGGCCTAAATTCACCCCTCCACTTT,CASSYQTGLNSPLHF
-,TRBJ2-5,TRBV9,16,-,TGTGCCAGCAGCGTAGGAAGCAAAATGGGCGGGGAGACCCAGTACTTC,CASSVGSKMGGETQYF
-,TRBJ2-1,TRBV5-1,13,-,TGCGCCAGCAGCGACCGGGCGGGCAATGAGCAGTTCTTC,CASSDRAGNEQFF
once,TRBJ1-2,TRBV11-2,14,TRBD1,TGTGCCAGCAGCTCCTCGGGGCAGGGGGGTGGCTACACCTTC,CASSSSGQGGGYTF
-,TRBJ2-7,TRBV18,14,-,TGTGCCAGCTCACCTCTAGAATTCACCTACGAGCAGTACTTC,CASSPLEFTYEQYF
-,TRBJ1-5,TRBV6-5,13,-,TGTGCCAGCAGCAGAAATAGCAATCAGCCCCAGCATTTT,CASSRNSNQPQHF
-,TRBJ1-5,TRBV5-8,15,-,TGTGCCAGCAGCTTGTCTCTGGGGCTCAATCAGCCCCAGCATTTT,CASSLSLGLNQPQHF
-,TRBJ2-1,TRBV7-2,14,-,TGTGCCAGCAGCTTAGCGAGCTCCTACAATGAGCAGTTCTTC,CASSLASSYNEQFF
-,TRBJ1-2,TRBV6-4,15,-,TGTGCCAGCAGTGAAGTGGCGTTCGTATCTTCTGGCTACACCTTC,CASSEVAFVSSGYTF
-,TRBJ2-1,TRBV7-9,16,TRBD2,TGTGCCAGCAGCTCTACCCCTAGCGGGGGGTCTGATGAGCAGTTCTTC,CASSSTPSGGSDEQFF
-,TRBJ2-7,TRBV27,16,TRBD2,TGTGCCAGCAGTCCCTCTGGGGGGGTAGTATCCTACGAGCAGTACTTC,CASSPSGGVVSYEQYF